This paragraph reports one TCR beta chain. The sample comes from a study of blood T cell repertoires in COVID-19. The protocol was immunoSEQ multiplex PCR, while the TCRdb copy is restricted to in-frame clones and leaves out a portion. This table has about 160,000 clones, around 84% appearing once. V lost 4 bases, J lost 5 bases, and 10 bases lay in between. This CDR3 has 13 amino acids. The germline V gene encodes CDR1 SGDLS and CDR2 YYNGEE. The sequence derives from a woman between 50 and 59 years old who had recovered from COVID-19. Sequencing was carried out using PBMCs or T cells enriched from blood (not recorded which). The chain employs TRBV9 and TRBJ1-5, with D unclear. The CDR3 nucleotides are TGTGCCAGCAGCAACGGGGTTGATCAGCCCCAGCATTTT. Translating it yields CASSNGVDQPQHF.